This TCR beta chain was profiled in a study of blood T cell repertoires in COVID-19. About the study: Nucleic acid was either cDNA or gDNA, and it came from T cells, B-cell-depleted T cells, or PBMCs.

Method: immunoSEQ multiplex PCR; TCRdb's copy keeps in-frame clones and lacks some. Of under 200,000 clones in the sample, about 83% are singletons; the top ten hold around 13%. This clone was counted a single time. This TCR came from a man between 65 and 85 years old who had recovered from COVID-19. Sequenced: peripheral blood.

The CDR3 bases are TGTGCCAGCAGTCCAGGGGGCTACGAGCAGTACTTC. Protein product: CASSPGGYEQYF. The rearrangement joins TRBV2 to TRBJ2-7; 7 nucleotides align to TRBD1. The CDR3 has 12 amino acids. Germline lookup yields CDR1 SNHLY and CDR2 FYNNEI. V lost 5 bases, J lost 3 bases, and 1 base stayed unmatched.